Presented here are 28 T cell receptor beta chains from one specimen sequenced in a study of cytomegalovirus exposure and HLA in healthy donors. Both 60 Vbeta primers and 13 Jbeta primers went into the PCR. Profiling relied on immunoSEQ multiplex PCR, and the TCRdb table lists in-frame clones only, not all of them. The sample includes 100,000 or so clones, approximately 80% of them seen just once. The sequencing sample was made of PBMCs. All receptors come from a man aged 25 to 40 in good health and CMV-seropositive.

In its sample, this clone was seen a few times. The rearrangement uses TRBV10-1 and TRBJ2-1; possible D gene TRBD2, 6 bases. The CDR3 extends over 14 amino acids. The germline V and J ends were trimmed by 4 bases and 4 bases, with 11 bases remaining between them. Germline CDR1 reads WNHNN; CDR2 reads SYGVQD (reference sequence). The CDR3 sequence: CASSGLDQYNEQFF. In DNA, the CDR3 is TGCGCCAGCAGTGGACTAGATCAATACAATGAGCAGTTCTTC.

The chain recombines TRBV6-1 with TRBJ2-3; a possible D gene is TRBD2 (6 bases). The germline CDR1 and CDR2 sequences are MNHNS and SASEGT. The CDR3 loop spans 13 amino acids. Trimming cost V 6 bases and J 2 bases, with 9 bases left between them. CDR3 loop: CASSRDSTDTQYF. The CDR3, as DNA: TGTGCCAGCAGCCGGGACTCCACAGATACGCAGTATTTT.

The rearrangement joins TRBV19 to TRBJ2-1, with TRBD1 matching over 8 bases. CDR1 LNHDA and CDR2 SQIVND come from the germline V gene (reference sequence). V lost 0 bases and J lost 3; bases outside the gene matches: 1. This CDR3 spans 15 amino acids. The CDR3 DNA follows: TGTGCCAGTAGTATAGATGGACAGGGCTACAATGAGCAGTTCTTC. Translating it yields CASSIDGQGYNEQFF.

V is TRBV6-5 and J is TRBJ1-3; 8 bases line up with TRBD1. CDR3 length: 12 residues. The germline gives CDR1 MNHEY, CDR2 SVGAGI. The trim removed 6 bases at V and 9 bases at J, leaving 4 bases unmatched. Here the CDR3 DNA reads TGTGCCAGCAGCGACAGGGGCGGCACCATATATTTT. Amino acids: CASSDRGGTIYF.

The J gene is TRBJ1-1, the V gene TRBV28; 9 nucleotides match TRBD1. The V and J ends lost 5 bases and 1 base, in that order; junction bases with no gene match: 5. Germline V gene data show CDR1 as MDHEN and CDR2 as SYDVKM. CDR3 length: 15 residues. Here the CDR3 reads CASSPSTGGNTEAFF. DNA of the CDR3: TGTGCCAGCAGTCCCTCGACAGGGGGGAACACTGAAGCTTTCTTT.

This clone was picked up a small number of times. DNA for the CDR3: TGTGCCAGCAGTTTGGGGGGAGGAAGGGCCAAAAACATTCAGTACTTC. This codes for CASSLGGGRAKNIQYF. The chain links TRBV28 to TRBJ2-4; tentatively, D is TRBD2 (6 bases). Trimming took 3 bases from V and 1 from J, leaving 13 bases between them. The CDR3 extends over 16 amino acids. Germline V lookup: CDR1 MDHEN, CDR2 SYDVKM.

This clone has a handful of counts. V gene TRBV15 combines with J gene TRBJ1-5; D uncertain. The CDR3 sequence is 17 residues long. Deletions cut 0 bases from V and 3 bases from J, with 15 bases between. Germline CDR1 LNHNV, CDR2 YYDKDF (reference sequence). The CDR3 loop reads CATSRDVGQTINQPQHF. CDR3 bases: TGTGCCACCAGCAGAGATGTCGGGCAGACTATCAATCAGCCCCAGCATTTT.

The chain carries TRBV11-2 and TRBJ2-3, with D maybe TRBD2 (5 bases). V was shortened by 3 bases and J by 6 bases, with 16 bases between the two germline ends. Germline CDR1 and CDR2: SGHAT and FQNNGV. The CDR3 spans 15 residues. DNA for the CDR3: TGTGCCAGCAGCTTCGGACTTACATTGGGGGATACGCAGTATTTT. It codes for CASSFGLTLGDTQYF.

The V call is TRBV28, the J call TRBJ2-1; tentative D call: TRBD1 (5 bases). Germline V CDR1 and CDR2: MDHEN, SYDVKM. Trimming took off 3 bases at V and 0 bases at J, with 12 bases between the two ends. There are 16 residues in the CDR3. CDR3 in amino acids: CASSFNRQSSYNEQFF. In DNA, the CDR3 is TGTGCCAGCAGTTTTAACAGGCAGAGCTCCTACAATGAGCAGTTCTTC.

The V and J genes are TRBV6-1 and TRBJ1-1; D is uncertain. Trimming shortened V by 4 bases and J by 6 bases, and 18 bases separated the two germline ends. The CDR3 runs to 15 residues. Germline loops: CDR1 MNHNS, CDR2 SASEGT. The CDR3 loop reads CASSVTPRESAEAFF. The CDR3 nucleotides are TGTGCCAGCAGTGTTACTCCCCGGGAGAGCGCTGAAGCTTTCTTT.

The gene calls are TRBV29-1 and TRBJ2-1; possibly TRBD1 for D (6 bases). CDR1 and CDR2 from the germline V gene are SQVTM and ANQGSEA. The V gene lost 7 bases and the J gene lost 5 bases, with 15 bases spanning the gap. The CDR3 is 13 amino acids. CDR3 loop: CSGTGYGNNEQFF. In DNA, the CDR3 is TGCAGCGGTACAGGGTATGGTAACAATGAGCAGTTCTTC.

The J gene is TRBJ1-4, the V gene TRBV27, with a weak D call TRBD1 (5 bases). V lost 3 bases and J 8 bases, leaving 13 bases between the germline ends. Per germline, CDR1 MNHEY and CDR2 SMNVEV (reference sequence). The CDR3 is made up of 14 amino acids. The CDR3 sequence is CASSFSWGGEKLFF. Here the CDR3 DNA reads TGTGCCAGCAGTTTCTCCTGGGGGGGAGAAAAACTGTTTTTT.

The J gene is TRBJ1-5, the V gene TRBV6-1; possible D gene TRBD1, 6 bases. The CDR3 length is 12 residues. V lost 5 bases, J lost 7 bases, and 9 bases lay in between. Germline V gene lookup returns CDR1 MNHNS and CDR2 SASEGT. The CDR3 DNA follows: TGTGCCAGCAGTACCGGGACACAGCCCCAGCATTTT. Its translation: CASSTGTQPQHF.

The rearrangement uses TRBV4-2 and TRBJ2-3; 10 positions match TRBD2. The J segment lost 6 bases and the V segment lost 0 bases, leaving 15 bases of the junction unmatched. Germline CDR1 is LGHNA and CDR2 is YNFKEQ. The CDR3 sequence is 19 residues long. CDR3 in amino acids: CASSQDGGRGRLAGDTQYF. The CDR3 DNA is TGTGCCAGCAGCCAAGATGGAGGCAGGGGACGACTAGCGGGTGATACGCAGTATTTT.

The rearrangement uses TRBV19 and TRBJ1-2; no clear D. CDR1 and CDR2 (germline): LNHDA, SQIVND (reference sequence). The CDR3 loop spans 15 amino acids. V lost 2 bases and J lost 1, with 11 bases in between. Here the CDR3 DNA reads TGTGCCAGTAGTATAACTTCCCGGGGTAACTATGGCTACACCTTC. Its protein is CASSITSRGNYGYTF.

The gene calls are TRBV27 and TRBJ1-2; D gene unclear. Trimming removed 0 bases at V and 10 bases at J, with 12 bases between. CDR3 length equals 13 residues. Germline lookup yields CDR1 MNHEY and CDR2 SMNVEV (reference sequence). The CDR3 loop is CASSLSSGSVYTF. The CDR3 region has the DNA TGTGCCAGCAGTTTATCGTCAGGCTCCGTCTACACCTTC.

This clone occurred a few times. The chain carries TRBV19 and TRBJ1-5, with TRBD1 identical over 7 bases. The V gene's germline CDR1 is LNHDA and CDR2 SQIVND (reference sequence). Trimming removed 6 bases from V and 2 bases from J; junction bases left unmatched: 13. The CDR3 length is 17 residues. This CDR3 reads CASSLTGAWAGNQPQHF. In nucleotides, the CDR3 is TGTGCCAGTAGCCTTACAGGGGCCTGGGCTGGCAATCAGCCCCAGCATTTT. The full variable domain, in which reference TRBV19 and TRBJ1-5 provide the parts outside the CDR3, is DGGITQSPKYLFRKEGQNVTLSCEQNLNHDAMYWYRQDPGQGLRLIYYSQIVNDFQKGDIAEGYSVSREKKESFPLTVTSAQKNPTAFYLCASSLTGAWAGNQPQHFGDGTRLSIL.

J is TRBJ1-1 and V is TRBV6-4, with 7 bases aligning to TRBD1. V lost 6 bases and J lost 0; bases outside the gene matches: 7. Germline V gene sequence: CDR1 MRHNA, CDR2 SNTAGT. CDR3 length equals 15 residues. CDR3 in amino acids: CASRTEDRVNTEAFF. The CDR3 region has the DNA TGTGCCAGCAGAACCGAAGACAGGGTGAACACTGAAGCTTTCTTT.

The chain employs TRBV5-4 and TRBJ2-7, with 10 bases that match TRBD2. CDR1 is SGHNT and CDR2 is YYREEE in the germline V gene (reference sequence). This CDR3 is 16 amino acids long. The V gene end was trimmed by 2 bases and the J gene end by 5 bases; junction bases not matched to a gene: 10. The CDR3 loop is CASSFSLFSGRNEQYF. CDR3 bases: TGTGCCAGCAGCTTTTCTCTCTTTAGCGGGAGGAACGAGCAGTACTTC.

The chain recombines TRBV28 with TRBJ2-1; 8 nucleotides match TRBD1. V lost 6 bases, J lost 7 bases, and 17 bases stayed unmatched. This CDR3 has 17 amino acids. Germline V gene sequence: CDR1 MDHEN, CDR2 SYDVKM. This CDR3 is CASSHGQGDLFGNEQFF. The CDR3 nucleotides are TGTGCCAGCAGCCACGGACAGGGAGATTTATTTGGGAATGAGCAGTTCTTC. Combining the CDR3 with reference TRBV28 and TRBJ2-1 gives the whole variable domain DVKVTQSSRYLVKRTGEKVFLECVQDMDHENMFWYRQDPGLGLRLIYFSYDVKMKEKGDIPEGYSVSREKKERFSLILESASTNQTSMYLCASSHGQGDLFGNEQFFGPGTRLTVL.

The chain joins TRBV6-5 to TRBJ1-5; no reliable D call. The CDR3 has 15 residues. CDR1 is MNHEY, CDR2 SVGAGI, per germline. Trimming took 0 bases from V and 0 from J, leaving 6 bases between them. The CDR3 sequence is CASSYSRDSNQPQHF. The CDR3 DNA reads TGTGCCAGCAGTTACTCGAGGGATAGCAATCAGCCCCAGCATTTT.

The rearrangement links TRBV27 to TRBJ2-2; 8 nucleotides agree with TRBD1. In germline, CDR1 is MNHEY, CDR2 SMNVEV (reference sequence). The CDR3 extends over 15 amino acids. V was pared by 4 bases and J by 5 bases, with 6 bases of the junction left unmatched. The CDR3 reads CASSYDRGRTGELFF. The DNA for the CDR3 is TGTGCCAGCAGTTACGACAGGGGCAGGACCGGGGAGCTGTTTTTT.

The chain recombines TRBV13 with TRBJ2-1; D is unresolved. The V end was cut by 3 bases, the J end by 6 bases, with 15 bases between. Germline CDR1 reads PRHDT; CDR2 reads FYEKMQ (reference sequence). CDR3 length equals 15 residues. Here the CDR3 DNA reads TGTGCCAGCAGCTTCCCGGAAGAGAGGTCCAATGAGCAGTTCTTC. Translated, it gives CASSFPEERSNEQFF.

The genes are TRBV7-2 and TRBJ2-1; 10 bases align to TRBD1. V lost 2 bases to trimming and J lost 6 bases; unmatched junction nucleotides: 4. Germline V gene lookup returns CDR1 SGHTA and CDR2 FQGNSA. The CDR3 contains 15 residues. This CDR3 reads CASSLTGQGFNEQFF. The CDR3 DNA sequence: TGTGCCAGCAGCTTAACGGGACAGGGGTTCAATGAGCAGTTCTTC. Together with reference TRBV7-2 and TRBJ2-1, the CDR3 gives the full variable domain: GAGVSQSPSNKVTEKGKDVELRCDPISGHTALYWYRQSLGQGLEFLIYFQGNSAPDKSGLPSDRFSAERTGGSVSTLTIQRTQQEDSAVYLCASSLTGQGFNEQFFGPGTRLTVL.

The rearrangement joins TRBV7-6 to TRBJ2-1; 8 bases are shared with TRBD2. CDR3 length: 15 amino acids. With 1 base clipped from V and 8 bases from J, the junction kept 7 bases outside the gene matches. Germline CDR1 is SGHVS and CDR2 is FNYEAQ. CDR3 loop: CASSLEAGAYDEQFF. The CDR3 region has the DNA TGTGCCAGCAGCTTAGAAGCGGGAGCTTACGATGAGCAGTTCTTC.

V is TRBV5-1 and J is TRBJ2-3; perhaps TRBD1 as D (6 bases). V was trimmed by 2 bases and J by 0 bases, leaving 10 bases between them. CDR1 SGHRS and CDR2 YFSETQ come from the germline V gene. The CDR3 extends over 15 amino acids. CDR3 loop: CASSFRQASTDTQYF. Here the CDR3 DNA reads TGCGCCAGCAGCTTTCGACAGGCAAGCACAGATACGCAGTATTTT.

The V gene is TRBV5-6, the J gene TRBJ2-5; a possible D gene is TRBD1 (5 bases). The CDR3 is 12 residues long. The V gene's germline CDR1 is SGHDT and CDR2 YYEEEE. V lost 0 bases and J 6 bases, leaving 6 bases between the germline ends. In DNA form, the CDR3 reads TGTGCCAGCAGCTTGGCAGGGCAGACCCAGTACTTC. Its protein product is CASSLAGQTQYF.

The J gene is TRBJ2-7, the V gene TRBV5-1; the match to TRBD1 covers 11 bases. Trimming cost V 4 bases and J 0 bases; bases outside gene matches: 3. CDR1 SGHRS and CDR2 YFSETQ come from the germline V gene. The CDR3 runs to 15 residues. The CDR3 DNA sequence: TGCGCCAGCAGCCAGGGACAGGGGGGCTCCTACGAGCAGTACTTC. Translating gives CASSQGQGGSYEQYF.